Sequencing of this T cell receptor beta chain was carried out in a study of blood T cell repertoires in COVID-19. Study details: Samples taken during acute and convalescent COVID-19 were collected in the United States, Italy and Spain. T cells, B-cell-depleted T cells, or PBMCs supplied cDNA or gDNA.

The germline V and J ends were trimmed by 6 bases and 6 bases, with 5 bases remaining between them. The germline V gene has CDR1 MNHEY and CDR2 SMNVEV (reference sequence). The CDR3 has 11 residues. Authors' methods: Cell counts per sample came from amplifying reference gene primers. Repertoires were generated with immunoSEQ multiplex PCR, while TCRdb's copy carries only in-frame clones and drops some. V, J and clone size reflect that table, while D and trimming were determined from the DNA. The data hold 110,000 to 150,000 clones, with 75% to 85% observed a single time. The specimen was peripheral blood. This TCR was sampled from an elderly woman with acute or convalescent COVID-19. The rearrangement links TRBV27 to TRBJ1-4, with D unresolved. The CDR3 DNA reads as TGTGCCAGCAGCGACTATGAAAAACTGTTTTTT. As protein: CASSDYEKLFF.